The present TCR beta chain was sequenced within a study of T cell repertoires in cytomegalovirus infection. Study summary: Indicated by public TCR beta signatures were CMV infection and matching HLA type.

Notes on this clonotype: The antigen remains unidentified.

The length of the CDR3 is 15 residues. The germline CDR1 and CDR2 sequences are SEHNR and FQNEAQ (reference sequence). Trimming removed 1 base from V and 3 bases from J; junction bases left unmatched: 5. TCRdb redid the calling of the reads with MiXCR, one entry per CDR3 protein. The data hold over 45,000 distinct CDR3 sequences, with about a fifth observed a single time. The sequence came from a human donor in good health (CMV status not recorded). Some clones in this sample may be carry-over from other donors' samples. V and J are TRBV7-9 and TRBJ2-7, with 8 bases fitting TRBD1. The material was CD8+ T cells from cultured PBMCs, obtained from culture after CMV antigen stimulation. The CDR3 DNA sequence: TGTGCCAGCAGCTTAGACGGGACAGGAGGCTACGAGCAGTACTTC. Encoded protein: CASSLDGTGGYEQYF.